Included here is one T cell receptor beta chain sequence, with context. Its matching antigen is unknown. This sample was taken from a study of cytomegalovirus exposure and HLA in healthy donors. Study findings and constraints: Accurate HLA-A and HLA-B prediction from TCR beta sequences was reported for most subjects.

Vbeta (60) and Jbeta (13) primers were used in the PCR. TCRdb's copy holds only in-frame clones and misses some; the assay was immunoSEQ multiplex PCR. The profile shows about 190,000 clones, 84% of them singletons. The TCR was taken from a boy younger than 18 in good health and CMV-seronegative. The sequencing sample was made of PBMCs.

The CDR3 sequence is CASNRQGTSTNEKLFF. The CDR3, as DNA: TGTGCCAGTAATCGACAGGGAACTTCAACTAATGAAAAACTGTTTTTT. This chain uses TRBV19 with TRBJ1-4; the match to TRBD1 covers 7 bases. CDR1 and CDR2 from the germline V gene are LNHDA and SQIVND (reference sequence). Trimming cost V 7 bases and J 0 bases; bases outside gene matches: 8. This CDR3 spans 16 amino acids.